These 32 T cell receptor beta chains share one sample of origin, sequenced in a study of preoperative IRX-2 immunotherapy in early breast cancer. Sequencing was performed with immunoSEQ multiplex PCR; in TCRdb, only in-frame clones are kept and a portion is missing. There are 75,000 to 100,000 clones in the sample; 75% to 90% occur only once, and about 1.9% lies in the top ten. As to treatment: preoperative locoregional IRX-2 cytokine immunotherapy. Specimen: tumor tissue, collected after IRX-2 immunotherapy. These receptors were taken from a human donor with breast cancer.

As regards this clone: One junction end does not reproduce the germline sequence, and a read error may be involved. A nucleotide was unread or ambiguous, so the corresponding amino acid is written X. This chain's CDR3 is CASSLGGRQRNQPXHF. The DNA for the CDR3 is TGCGCCAGCAGCTTGGGGGGCAGGCAGAGAAATCAGCCCCRGCATTTT. The V gene is TRBV5-1, the J gene TRBJ1-5; tentative D call: TRBD1 (5 bases). There are 16 residues in the CDR3. In germline, CDR1 is SGHRS, CDR2 YFSETQ.

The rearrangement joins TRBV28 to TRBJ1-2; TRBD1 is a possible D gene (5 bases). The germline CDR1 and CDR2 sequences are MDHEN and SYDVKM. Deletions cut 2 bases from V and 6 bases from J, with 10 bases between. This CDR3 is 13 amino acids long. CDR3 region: CASSLARADGYTF. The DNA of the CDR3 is TGTGCCAGCAGTTTAGCCAGGGCGGATGGCTACACCTTC.

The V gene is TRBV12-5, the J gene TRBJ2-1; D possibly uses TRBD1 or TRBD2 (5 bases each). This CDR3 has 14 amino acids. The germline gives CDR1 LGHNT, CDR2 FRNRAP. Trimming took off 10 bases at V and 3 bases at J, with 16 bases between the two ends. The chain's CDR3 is CATIRDAIYNEQFF. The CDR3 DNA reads TGTGCTACCATCCGGGACGCCATCTACAATGAGCAGTTCTTC.

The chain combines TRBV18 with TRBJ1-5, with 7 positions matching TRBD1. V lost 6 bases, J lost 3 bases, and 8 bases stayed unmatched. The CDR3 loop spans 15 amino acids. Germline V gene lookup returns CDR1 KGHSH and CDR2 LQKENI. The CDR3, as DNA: TGTGCCAGCTCGGCCTCGACAGGGAACAATCAGCCCCAGCATTTT. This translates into CASSASTGNNQPQHF. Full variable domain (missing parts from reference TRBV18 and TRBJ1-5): NAGVMQNPRHLVRRRGQEARLRCSPMKGHSHVYWYRQLPEEGLKFMVYLQKENIIDESGMPKERFSAEFPKEGPSILRIQQVVRGDSAAYFCASSASTGNNQPQHFGDGTRLSIL.

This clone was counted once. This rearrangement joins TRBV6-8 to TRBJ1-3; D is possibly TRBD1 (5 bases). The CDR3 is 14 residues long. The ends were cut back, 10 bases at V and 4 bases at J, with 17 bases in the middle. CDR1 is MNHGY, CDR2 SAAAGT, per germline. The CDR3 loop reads CAIMGREKGNTIYF. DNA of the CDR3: TGTGCCATCATGGGACGGGAAAAGGGAAACACCATATATTTT.

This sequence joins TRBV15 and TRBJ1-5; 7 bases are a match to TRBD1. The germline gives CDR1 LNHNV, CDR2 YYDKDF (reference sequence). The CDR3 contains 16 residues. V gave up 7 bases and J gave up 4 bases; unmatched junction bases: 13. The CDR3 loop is CATNRGVPGGNQPQHF. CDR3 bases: TGTGCCACCAACCGGGGGGTCCCAGGGGGGAATCAGCCCCAGCATTTT. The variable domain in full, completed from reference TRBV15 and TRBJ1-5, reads DAMVIQNPRYQVTQFGKPVTLSCSQTLNHNVMYWYQQKSSQAPKLLFHYYDKDFNNEADTPDNFQSRRPNTSFCFLDIRSPGLGDTAMYLCATNRGVPGGNQPQHFGDGTRLSIL.

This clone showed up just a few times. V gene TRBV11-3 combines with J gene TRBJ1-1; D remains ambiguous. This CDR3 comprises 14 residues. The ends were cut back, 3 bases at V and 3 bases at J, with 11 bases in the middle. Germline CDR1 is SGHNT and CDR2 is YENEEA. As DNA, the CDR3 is TGTGCCAGCAGCTTTCGACGGGCGGACACTGAAGCTTTCTTT. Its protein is CASSFRRADTEAFF.

The CDR3 DNA follows: TGTGCCAGCTCACCAACACAGGGGGTCGGGGCCAACGTCCTGACTTTC. Residues: CASSPTQGVGANVLTF. The chain couples TRBV18 to TRBJ2-6; 8 nucleotides match TRBD1. After removal of 2 bases from V and 4 bases from J, the junction contained 4 bases not matched to a gene. Germline assignment: CDR1 KGHSH and CDR2 LQKENI. There are 16 residues in the CDR3.

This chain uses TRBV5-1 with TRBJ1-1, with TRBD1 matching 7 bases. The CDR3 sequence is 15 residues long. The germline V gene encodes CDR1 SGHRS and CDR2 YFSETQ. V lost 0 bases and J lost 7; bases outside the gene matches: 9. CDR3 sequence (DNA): TGCGCCAGCAGCTTGGACCCGGGGACAGCTGATGAAGCTTTCTTT. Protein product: CASSLDPGTADEAFF.

The chain's CDR3 is CASSVAGEPDTQYF. The CDR3 DNA follows: TGTGCCAGCAGCGTAGCGGGGGAACCAGATACGCAGTATTTT. The J gene is TRBJ2-3, the V gene TRBV9; possibly TRBD2 for D (6 bases). The germline V gene encodes CDR1 SGDLS and CDR2 YYNGEE. This CDR3 is 14 amino acids long. V gave up 0 bases and J gave up 4 bases, with 9 bases separating them.

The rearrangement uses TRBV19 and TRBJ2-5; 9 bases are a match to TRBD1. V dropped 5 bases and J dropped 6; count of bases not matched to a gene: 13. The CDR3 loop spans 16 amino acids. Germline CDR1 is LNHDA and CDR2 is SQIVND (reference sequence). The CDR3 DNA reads TGTGCCAGTAGTGGCCCCGGGACAGGGAGGTCTCAGACCCAGTACTTC. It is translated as CASSGPGTGRSQTQYF.

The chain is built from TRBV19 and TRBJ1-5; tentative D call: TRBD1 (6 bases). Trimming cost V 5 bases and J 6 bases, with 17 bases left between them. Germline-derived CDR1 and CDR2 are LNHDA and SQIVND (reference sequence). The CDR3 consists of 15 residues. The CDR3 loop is CASSASAGGPQPQHF. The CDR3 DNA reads TGTGCCAGTAGTGCCTCAGCCGGGGGGCCTCAGCCCCAGCATTTT.

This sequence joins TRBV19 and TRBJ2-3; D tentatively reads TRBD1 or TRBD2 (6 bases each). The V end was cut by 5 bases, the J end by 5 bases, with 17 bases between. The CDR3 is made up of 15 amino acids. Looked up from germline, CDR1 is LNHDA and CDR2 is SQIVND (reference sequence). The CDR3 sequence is CASSFPSGGLDTQYF. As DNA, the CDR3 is TGTGCCAGTAGTTTTCCTAGTGGGGGGCTAGATACGCAGTATTTT. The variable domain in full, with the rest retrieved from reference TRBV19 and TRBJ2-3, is DGGITQSPKYLFRKEGQNVTLSCEQNLNHDAMYWYRQDPGQGLRLIYYSQIVNDFQKGDIAEGYSVSREKKESFPLTVTSAQKNPTAFYLCASSFPSGGLDTQYFGPGTRLTVL.

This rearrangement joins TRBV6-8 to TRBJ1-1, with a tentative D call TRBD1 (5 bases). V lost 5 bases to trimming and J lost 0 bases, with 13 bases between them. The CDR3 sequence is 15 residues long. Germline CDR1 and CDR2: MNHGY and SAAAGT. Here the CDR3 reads CASSPLGVVNTEAFF. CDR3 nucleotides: TGTGCCAGCAGTCCCCTAGGGGTTGTGAACACTGAAGCTTTCTTT.

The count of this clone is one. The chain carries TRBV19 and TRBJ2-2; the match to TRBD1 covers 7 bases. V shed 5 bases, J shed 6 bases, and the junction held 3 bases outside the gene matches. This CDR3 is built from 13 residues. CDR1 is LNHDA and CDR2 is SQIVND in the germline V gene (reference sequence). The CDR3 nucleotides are TGTGCCAGTAGTTTCGGGACAGCCGGGGAGCTGTTTTTT. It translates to CASSFGTAGELFF.

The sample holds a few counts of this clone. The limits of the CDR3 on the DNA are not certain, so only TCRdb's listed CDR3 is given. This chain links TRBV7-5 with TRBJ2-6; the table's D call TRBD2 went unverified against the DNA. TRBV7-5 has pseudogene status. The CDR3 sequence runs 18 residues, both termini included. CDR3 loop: CASSLVASGIEGANVLTF.

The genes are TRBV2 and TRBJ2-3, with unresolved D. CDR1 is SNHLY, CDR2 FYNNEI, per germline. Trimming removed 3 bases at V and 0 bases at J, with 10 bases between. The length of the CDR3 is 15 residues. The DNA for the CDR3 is TGTGCCAGCAGTGATGCAGGCGCTAGCACAGATACGCAGTATTTT. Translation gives CASSDAGASTDTQYF. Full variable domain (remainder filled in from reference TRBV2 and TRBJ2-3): EPEVTQTPSHQVTQMGQEVILRCVPISNHLYFYWYRQILGQKVEFLVSFYNNEISEKSEIFDDQFSVERPDGSNFTLKIRSTKLEDSAMYFCASSDAGASTDTQYFGPGTRLTVL.

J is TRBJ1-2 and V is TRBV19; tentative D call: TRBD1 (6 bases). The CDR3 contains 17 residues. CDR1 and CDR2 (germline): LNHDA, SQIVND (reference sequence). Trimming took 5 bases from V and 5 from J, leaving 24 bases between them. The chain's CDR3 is CASSLGMGAGERYGYTF. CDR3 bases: TGTGCCAGTAGTCTTGGAATGGGGGCAGGGGAACGATATGGCTACACCTTC. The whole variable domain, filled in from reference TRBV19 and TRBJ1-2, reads DGGITQSPKYLFRKEGQNVTLSCEQNLNHDAMYWYRQDPGQGLRLIYYSQIVNDFQKGDIAEGYSVSREKKESFPLTVTSAQKNPTAFYLCASSLGMGAGERYGYTFGSGTRLTVV.

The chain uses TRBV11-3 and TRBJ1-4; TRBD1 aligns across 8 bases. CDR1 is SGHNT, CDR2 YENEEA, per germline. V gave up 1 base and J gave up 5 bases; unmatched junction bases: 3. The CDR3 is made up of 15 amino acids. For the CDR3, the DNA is TGTGCCAGCAGCTTAGTAGGGACAGGCAATGAAAAACTGTTTTTT. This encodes CASSLVGTGNEKLFF.

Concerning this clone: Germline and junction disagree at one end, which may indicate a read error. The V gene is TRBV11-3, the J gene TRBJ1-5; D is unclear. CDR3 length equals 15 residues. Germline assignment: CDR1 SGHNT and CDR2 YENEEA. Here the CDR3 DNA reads TGTGCCAGCAGCCAGGACGGAGCCTCCAATCAGCTCCAGCATTTT. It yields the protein CASSQDGASNQLQHF.

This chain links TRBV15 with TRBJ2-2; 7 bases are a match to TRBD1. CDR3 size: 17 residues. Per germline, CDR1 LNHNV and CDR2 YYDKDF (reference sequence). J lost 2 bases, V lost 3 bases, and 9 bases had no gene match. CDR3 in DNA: TGTGCCACCAGCAGCCCCATCCGGGACAGAAACACCGGGGAGCTGTTTTTT. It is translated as CATSSPIRDRNTGELFF.

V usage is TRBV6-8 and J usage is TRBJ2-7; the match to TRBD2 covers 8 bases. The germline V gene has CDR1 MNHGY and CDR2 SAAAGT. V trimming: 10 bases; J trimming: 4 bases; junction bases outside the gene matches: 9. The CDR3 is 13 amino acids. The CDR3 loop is CATKTSEKYEQYF. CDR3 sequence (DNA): TGTGCCACCAAGACTAGCGAGAAATACGAGCAGTACTTC.

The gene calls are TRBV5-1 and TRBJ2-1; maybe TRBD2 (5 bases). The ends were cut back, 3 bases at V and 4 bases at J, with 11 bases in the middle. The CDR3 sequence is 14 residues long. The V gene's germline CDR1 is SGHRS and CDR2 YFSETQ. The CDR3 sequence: CASSSNSEYNEQFF. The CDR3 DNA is TGCGCCAGCAGCTCTAATAGCGAGTACAATGAGCAGTTCTTC.

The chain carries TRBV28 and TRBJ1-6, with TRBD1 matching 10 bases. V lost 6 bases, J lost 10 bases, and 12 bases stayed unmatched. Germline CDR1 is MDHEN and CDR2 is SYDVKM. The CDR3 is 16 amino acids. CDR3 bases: TGTGCCAGCAGAATAACCGGGACAGGGGTTGGATCACCCCTCCACTTT. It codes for CASRITGTGVGSPLHF.

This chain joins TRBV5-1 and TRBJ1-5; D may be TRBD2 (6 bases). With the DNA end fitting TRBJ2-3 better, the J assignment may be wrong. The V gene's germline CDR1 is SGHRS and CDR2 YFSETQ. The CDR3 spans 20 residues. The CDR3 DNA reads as TGCGCCAGCAAGGAGCCCCAAGCCATTAAAGGGTGGGGGGATAACCAGCCCCAGTATTTT. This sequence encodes CASKEPQAIKGWGDNQPQYF.

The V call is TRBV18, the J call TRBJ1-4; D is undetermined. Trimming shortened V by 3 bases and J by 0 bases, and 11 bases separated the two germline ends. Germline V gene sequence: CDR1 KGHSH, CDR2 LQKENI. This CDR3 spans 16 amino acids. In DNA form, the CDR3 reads TGTGCCAGCTCACCCCTTGGGAGTGCAACTAATGAAAAACTGTTTTTT. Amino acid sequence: CASSPLGSATNEKLFF.

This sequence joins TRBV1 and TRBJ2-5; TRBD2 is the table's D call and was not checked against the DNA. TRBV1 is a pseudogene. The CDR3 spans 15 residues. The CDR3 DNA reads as TGCGCCAGCAGCCAGGTGGGGGGAGGGCAAGAGACCCAGTACTTC. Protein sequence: CASSQVGGGQETQYF.

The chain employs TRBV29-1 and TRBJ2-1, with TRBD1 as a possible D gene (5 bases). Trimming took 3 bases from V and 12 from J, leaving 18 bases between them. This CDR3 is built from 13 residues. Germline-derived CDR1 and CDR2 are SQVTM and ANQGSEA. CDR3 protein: CSVDQGLVFGQFF. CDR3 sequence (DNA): TGCAGCGTTGATCAGGGTTTAGTTTTTGGGCAGTTCTTC.

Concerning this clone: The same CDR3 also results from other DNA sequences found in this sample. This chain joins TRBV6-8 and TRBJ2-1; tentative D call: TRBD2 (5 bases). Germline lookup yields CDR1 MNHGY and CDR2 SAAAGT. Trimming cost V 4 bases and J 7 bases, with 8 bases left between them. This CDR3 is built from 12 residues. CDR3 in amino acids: CASSSSGNEQFF. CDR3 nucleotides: TGTGCCAGCAGTTCATCGGGGAATGAGCAGTTCTTC.

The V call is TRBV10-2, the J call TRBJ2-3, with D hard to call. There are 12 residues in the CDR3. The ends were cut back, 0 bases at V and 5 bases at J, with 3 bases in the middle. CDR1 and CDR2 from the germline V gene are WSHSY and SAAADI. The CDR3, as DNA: TGCGCCAGCAGTGAGTCAGGAGATACGCAGTATTTT. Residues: CASSESGDTQYF.

CDR3 in DNA: TGTGCCAGCAGCTTAACCGTGACCGCCTACGAGCAGTACTTC. As protein: CASSLTVTAYEQYF. The chain joins TRBV11-3 to TRBJ2-7; D gene ambiguous. This CDR3 contains 14 residues. The V gene lost 2 bases and the J gene lost 2 bases, with 10 bases spanning the gap. Germline lookup yields CDR1 SGHNT and CDR2 YENEEA.

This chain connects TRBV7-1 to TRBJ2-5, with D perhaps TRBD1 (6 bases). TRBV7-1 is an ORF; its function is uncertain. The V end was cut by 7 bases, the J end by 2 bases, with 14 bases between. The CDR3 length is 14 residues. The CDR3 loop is CASTFPGQQETQYF. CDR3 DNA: TGTGCCAGCACCTTCCCAGGACAGCAAGAGACCCAGTACTTC.